This entry lists 11 T cell receptor beta chains sequenced from one sample in a study of T cells after yellow fever vaccination. A single record per CDR3 protein comes from TCRdb applying MiXCR to the 5' RACE reads. Here the sample spans roughly 150,000 distinct CDR3 sequences, roughly 8% being singletons. The specimen comprised CD4+ T cells sorted from PBMCs, sampled 5 days after the yellow fever booster vaccination. Receptor source: a man aged 25 to 40 who received the YFV17D yellow fever vaccine.

This clonotype was picked up many times. The CDR3 region has the DNA TGCAGTGCCATTTCCCCCGGGACTAGCGGGAGGACAGATACGCAGTATTTT. This translates into CSAISPGTSGRTDTQYF. The chain recombines TRBV20-1 with TRBJ2-3; TRBD2 matches at 15 bases. J was trimmed by 3 bases and V by 6 bases; bases with no gene match: 10. Germline CDR1 DFQATT, CDR2 SNEGSKA (reference sequence). This CDR3 is 17 amino acids long.

This clonotype was observed at least ten times. This chain connects TRBV7-2 to TRBJ2-3; 7 bases fit TRBD2. This CDR3 is 18 amino acids long. The V segment lost 2 bases and the J segment 3 bases; nucleotides outside the gene matches: 14. In germline, CDR1 is SGHTA, CDR2 FQGNSA. The CDR3 sequence is CASSLSFLRGRGTDTQYF. The CDR3 DNA reads as TGTGCCAGCAGCTTATCCTTTTTACGAGGGAGGGGTACAGATACGCAGTATTTT. The whole variable domain, remainder taken from reference TRBV7-2 and TRBJ2-3, is GAGVSQSPSNKVTEKGKDVELRCDPISGHTALYWYRQSLGQGLEFLIYFQGNSAPDKSGLPSDRFSAERTGGSVSTLTIQRTQQEDSAVYLCASSLSFLRGRGTDTQYFGPGTRLTVL.

This clonotype was counted many times. The chain is built from TRBV3-1 and TRBJ2-7; 7 bases line up with TRBD1. This CDR3 is built from 13 residues. Germline loops: CDR1 LGHDT, CDR2 YNNKEL (reference sequence). Germline trimming cut 8 bases from V and 2 bases from J; bases unmatched to any gene: 6. CDR3 in DNA: TGTGCCAGCGAACGACAGGGAGCCTACGAGCAGTACTTC. It translates to CASERQGAYEQYF.

This clonotype was recorded many times. This chain uses TRBV5-1 with TRBJ2-4, with 8 bases matching TRBD1. CDR3 length equals 14 residues. Germline V gives CDR1 SGHRS, CDR2 YFSETQ. The V and J ends lost 4 bases and 7 bases, in that order; junction bases with no gene match: 7. CDR3 nucleotides: TGCGCCAGCAGCACGTCCGGGACAGGCAACATTCAGTACTTC. Translation: CASSTSGTGNIQYF.

The sample holds many counts of this clonotype. This sequence joins TRBV6-2 or TRBV6-3 and TRBJ2-1; TRBD2 matches 7 bases. Trimming cost V 2 bases and J 7 bases; bases outside gene matches: 11. Looked up from germline, CDR1 is MNHEY and CDR2 is SVGEGT. The CDR3 consists of 16 residues. This CDR3 is CASSYAGVVKDNEQFF. CDR3 nucleotides: TGTGCCAGCAGTTACGCGGGAGTAGTGAAAGATAATGAGCAGTTCTTC.

This clonotype occurred many times. The CDR3 bases are TGCAGTGCTAGAGGCGCGGGACTAGCGGGGAACACCGGGGAGCTGTTTTTT. It codes for CSARGAGLAGNTGELFF. The genes are TRBV20-1 and TRBJ2-2; TRBD2 matches at 12 bases. Germline V gene sequence: CDR1 DFQATT, CDR2 SNEGSKA (reference sequence). The length of the CDR3 is 17 residues. With V trimmed by 1 base and J by 1 base, 4 bases remained unmatched.

This clonotype was recorded at least ten times. The chain joins TRBV11-2 to TRBJ2-7; 7 nucleotides agree with TRBD1. The CDR3 consists of 18 residues. The junction had 16 bases not matched to a gene; V was cut back by 5 bases and J by 0 bases. Germline-derived CDR1 and CDR2 are SGHAT and FQNNGV. In DNA, the CDR3 is TGTGCCAGCAGCCCAGAGGGGGCGGACCGAGGTGGCTCCTACGAGCAGTACTTC. Its protein product is CASSPEGADRGGSYEQYF.

The table lists this clonotype with a few counts. V and J are TRBV20-1 and TRBJ2-5, with 8 nucleotides matching TRBD2. Germline V gene lookup returns CDR1 DFQATT and CDR2 SNEGSKA (reference sequence). With V trimmed by 3 bases and J by 5 bases, 11 bases remained unmatched. This CDR3 has 15 residues. DNA of the CDR3: TGCAGTGCTAGTCGCCCGAGCGGGAGAGGTGAGACCCAGTACTTC. Translating gives CSASRPSGRGETQYF.

Many counts were recorded for this clonotype. The genes are TRBV4-3 and TRBJ1-2; D is ambiguous. The ends were cut back, 0 bases at V and 4 bases at J, with 12 bases in the middle. In germline, CDR1 is LGHNA, CDR2 YSLEER. CDR3 length equals 15 residues. The CDR3 DNA sequence: TGCGCCAGCAGCCAAGACTGGAGAGACCTCTATGGCTACACCTTC. It is translated as CASSQDWRDLYGYTF.

At least ten counts were recorded for this clonotype. The CDR3 reads CASRQGGSGANVLTF. As DNA, the CDR3 is TGTGCCAGCAGGCAAGGCGGCTCTGGGGCCAACGTCCTGACTTTC. V is TRBV9 and J is TRBJ2-6; D gene ambiguous. V lost 5 bases to trimming and J lost 0 bases, with 9 bases between them. The CDR3 spans 15 residues. CDR1 is SGDLS, CDR2 YYNGEE, per germline.

As to this clonotype: It may be a read error: a sequence one base away is much more abundant. The chain carries TRBV20-1 and TRBJ2-2; D might be TRBD2 (6 bases). Germline V CDR1 and CDR2: DFQATT, SNEGSKA (reference sequence). This CDR3 is 14 amino acids long. V lost 6 bases, J lost 9 bases, and 20 bases lay in between. The CDR3 sequence: CSAARSGPTRELFF. CDR3 sequence (DNA): TGCAGTGCCGCCCGTAGCGGACCAACCAGGGAGCTGTTTTTT.